The next 28 T cell receptor beta chains were all read from a single sample in a study of blood T cell repertoires in COVID-19. The assay was immunoSEQ multiplex PCR, and TCRdb's table has in-frame clones only and misses some. The sample contains some 65,000 clones, approximately 85% of which appear only once. Input material: peripheral blood. Receptors were obtained from a man aged 80 or over with acute or convalescent COVID-19.

The chain recombines TRBV9 with TRBJ2-2, with D unclear. The CDR3 runs to 14 residues. Germline assignment: CDR1 SGDLS and CDR2 YYNGEE. V dropped 0 bases and J dropped 0 bases, with 3 bases sitting between them. The CDR3 region is CASSVAANTGELFF. CDR3 nucleotide sequence: TGTGCCAGCAGCGTAGCGGCGAACACCGGGGAGCTGTTTTTT.

The rearrangement uses TRBV5-1 and TRBJ2-1; TRBD2 matches at 7 bases. V lost 0 bases to trimming and J lost 12 bases; unmatched junction nucleotides: 6. This CDR3 is 13 amino acids long. In germline, CDR1 is SGHRS, CDR2 YFSETQ. CDR3 nucleotide sequence: TGCGCCAGCAGCTTGGGTTCTGGGAGGGCGCAGTTCTTC. It translates to CASSLGSGRAQFF.

The J gene is TRBJ1-1, the V gene TRBV7-9, with unresolved D. Trimming shortened V by 0 bases and J by 5 bases, and 13 bases separated the two germline ends. CDR1 and CDR2 from the germline V gene are SEHNR and FQNEAQ (reference sequence). There are 15 residues in the CDR3. CDR3 coding DNA: TGTGCCAGCAGCTTAGCTCTCCCGCGGAGGACTGAAGCTTTCTTT. Translation gives CASSLALPRRTEAFF.

The CDR3 DNA reads TGTGCCAGCAGGCAAACAGGGGTTGCTAATGAAAAACTGTTTTTT. It encodes CASRQTGVANEKLFF. The V call is TRBV6-5, the J call TRBJ1-4, with 7 bases aligning to TRBD1. The V gene end was trimmed by 6 bases and the J gene end by 3 bases; junction bases not matched to a gene: 7. The CDR3 totals 15 residues. Germline-derived CDR1 and CDR2 are MNHEY and SVGAGI.

This chain joins TRBV10-3 and TRBJ2-1; the match to TRBD2 covers 10 bases. The CDR3 is 13 residues long. The junction had 7 bases not matched to a gene; V was cut back by 10 bases and J by 7 bases. Germline lookup yields CDR1 ENHRY and CDR2 SYGVKD. DNA of the CDR3: TGTGCCACCCTAGCGGGAGATTTAAATGAGCAGTTCTTC. Its translation: CATLAGDLNEQFF.

This chain uses TRBV7-2 with TRBJ2-2; D gene uncertain. Trimming took 5 bases from V and 0 from J, leaving 13 bases between them. The CDR3 contains 16 residues. CDR1 SGHTA and CDR2 FQGNSA come from the germline V gene. The CDR3, as DNA: TGTGCCAGCAGCCCCATGGGCAGTTCGAACACCGGGGAGCTGTTTTTT. Its protein product is CASSPMGSSNTGELFF.

The V call is TRBV5-6, the J call TRBJ1-5; weak D call: TRBD1 (5 bases). The CDR3 is 14 amino acids. The V gene's germline CDR1 is SGHDT and CDR2 YYEEEE. The V and J ends lost 4 bases and 4 bases respectively, with 12 bases between them. CDR3 in DNA: TGTGCCAGCAGCGAAACAGGTCTGAATCAGCCCCAGCATTTT. Protein product: CASSETGLNQPQHF.

The chain uses TRBV24-1 and TRBJ1-5; 7 bases align to TRBD1. J lost 1 base, V lost 5 bases, and 4 bases had no gene match. The CDR3 extends over 15 amino acids. Germline V CDR1 and CDR2: KGHDR, SFDVKD. CDR3 DNA sequence: TGTGCCACCAGTGCGACAGGGCCAAGCAATCAGCCCCAGCATTTT. It encodes CATSATGPSNQPQHF.

The chain joins TRBV2 to TRBJ2-3; TRBD2 matches at 8 bases. The CDR3 has 14 amino acids. The J segment lost 5 bases and the V segment lost 2 bases, leaving 3 bases of the junction unmatched. The V gene's germline CDR1 is SNHLY and CDR2 FYNNEI. The CDR3 DNA reads TGTGCCAGCAGTGAAACGAGCGGGAGAGATACGCAGTATTTT. Its protein product is CASSETSGRDTQYF.

The DNA of the CDR3 is TGTGCCAGCAGTTCCCCTCAGGGGGCCTCTGGCTACACCTTC. Its translation is CASSSPQGASGYTF. The V call is TRBV27, the J call TRBJ1-2, with 8 positions matching TRBD1. Germline V gives CDR1 MNHEY, CDR2 SMNVEV (reference sequence). The CDR3 is 14 amino acids. V gave up 4 bases and J gave up 7 bases; unmatched junction bases: 8.

The V gene is TRBV5-4, the J gene TRBJ2-2; maybe TRBD2 (5 bases). The ends were cut back, 4 bases at V and 6 bases at J, with 7 bases in the middle. The CDR3 has 12 amino acids. Germline loops: CDR1 SGHNT, CDR2 YYREEE (reference sequence). This CDR3 is CASSPEAGELFF. The CDR3 nucleotides read TGTGCCAGCAGCCCGGAGGCCGGGGAGCTGTTTTTT.

The chain recombines TRBV5-1 with TRBJ1-2; D may be TRBD1 (5 bases). CDR1 is SGHRS and CDR2 is YFSETQ in the germline V gene. The CDR3 spans 14 residues. V dropped 2 bases and J dropped 1 base, with 9 bases sitting between them. This chain's CDR3 is CASSFQGGNYGYTF. The CDR3 coding sequence is TGCGCCAGCAGCTTCCAGGGAGGTAACTATGGCTACACCTTC.

The gene calls are TRBV11-3 and TRBJ2-1; 10 bases are a match to TRBD2. V was pared by 5 bases and J by 5 bases, with 6 bases of the junction left unmatched. Germline V lookup: CDR1 SGHNT, CDR2 YENEEA. There are 15 residues in the CDR3. In DNA form, the CDR3 reads TGTGCCAGCAGCCAGGAGGGGACTAGCGACAATGAGCAGTTCTTC. Translation gives CASSQEGTSDNEQFF.

This clone was detected only a few times. This chain joins TRBV11-2 and TRBJ1-4, with D unclear. The V end lost 0 bases, the J end lost 6 bases, and 20 bases lay between the germline ends. Germline CDR1 reads SGHAT; CDR2 reads FQNNGV. The CDR3 spans 18 residues. The CDR3 DNA follows: TGTGCCAGCAGCTTAGACCGAGTCCCGTTACCGTATTATGAAAAACTGTTTTTT. This translates into CASSLDRVPLPYYEKLFF.

The chain recombines TRBV11-2 with TRBJ1-5, with D possibly TRBD1 on 5 matching bases. The V gene lost 1 base and the J gene lost 6 bases, with 10 bases spanning the gap. Per the germline V gene, CDR1 is SGHAT and CDR2 is FQNNGV. The CDR3 extends over 14 amino acids. CDR3 loop: CASSLVQGGQPQHF. The CDR3 DNA is TGTGCCAGCAGCTTAGTTCAGGGCGGTCAGCCCCAGCATTTT.

The chain has TRBV30 and TRBJ1-6; D possibly corresponds to TRBD1 (6 bases). CDR1 is GTSNPN and CDR2 is SVGIG in the germline V gene (reference sequence). There are 14 residues in the CDR3. Trimming removed 4 bases from V and 4 bases from J, with 11 bases in between. CDR3 nucleotides: TGTGCCTGGACCGACAGGTTATATAATTCACCCCTCCACTTT. This gives the protein CAWTDRLYNSPLHF.

The chain links TRBV9 to TRBJ2-7, with D tentatively TRBD1 (5 bases). The V gene's germline CDR1 is SGDLS and CDR2 YYNGEE. The CDR3 contains 13 residues. Deletions cut 0 bases from V and 6 bases from J, with 10 bases between. CDR3 bases: TGTGCCAGCAGCGTAGCAGGGTATGGCGAGCAGTACTTC. Its protein is CASSVAGYGEQYF.

This chain links TRBV30 with TRBJ1-2; D may be TRBD1 (5 bases). Trimming left V 3 bases short and J 7 bases short, with 21 bases between. Germline V gives CDR1 GTSNPN, CDR2 SVGIG (reference sequence). This CDR3 spans 15 amino acids. The CDR3 protein is CAWRGGSVGLSGYTF. DNA for the CDR3: TGTGCCTGGAGGGGGGGTTCTGTGGGGCTTAGTGGCTACACCTTC.

The genes are TRBV30 and TRBJ1-5, with TRBD1 matching 10 bases. Per the germline V gene, CDR1 is GTSNPN and CDR2 is SVGIG (reference sequence). The CDR3 is made up of 15 amino acids. Trimming at V came to 4 bases and at J to 1 base, leaving 4 bases not matched to a gene. The CDR3 DNA sequence: TGTGCCTGGACCCCGGGACAGGGGAGCAATCAGCCCCAGCATTTT. This encodes CAWTPGQGSNQPQHF.

This clone was detected a few times. The chain is built from TRBV10-1 and TRBJ2-7; 11 nucleotides match TRBD2. Germline trimming cut 2 bases from V and 2 bases from J; bases unmatched to any gene: 2. The CDR3 length is 15 residues. Germline CDR1 is WNHNN and CDR2 is SYGVQD (reference sequence). CDR3 amino acids: CASSEGTSGPYEQYF. CDR3 in DNA: TGCGCCAGCAGTGAGGGGACTAGCGGACCCTACGAGCAGTACTTC.

The gene calls are TRBV5-6 and TRBJ1-5; D remains unclear. Germline CDR1 and CDR2: SGHDT and YYEEEE. This CDR3 is 13 amino acids long. Trimming stripped 2 bases from V and 4 bases from J, with 7 bases between. The CDR3 is CASSFGPNQPQHF. CDR3 in DNA: TGTGCCAGCAGCTTCGGTCCGAATCAGCCCCAGCATTTT.

This clone was seen only once. The rearrangement uses TRBV18 and TRBJ2-3; D is unclear. The length of the CDR3 is 11 residues. The V end lost 6 bases, the J end lost 2 bases, and 3 bases lay between the germline ends. Germline values: CDR1 KGHSH, CDR2 LQKENI. CDR3 region: CASSLTDTQYF. The DNA of the CDR3 is TGTGCCAGCTCTCTCACAGATACGCAGTATTTT.

J is TRBJ2-5 and V is TRBV10-2; 14 bases agree with TRBD2. This CDR3 comprises 15 residues. V dropped 6 bases and J dropped 4; count of bases not matched to a gene: 4. Germline CDR1 is WSHSY and CDR2 is SAAADI. For the CDR3, the DNA is TGCGCCAGCAGCCACGGGACTAGCGGGAGAGAGACCCAGTACTTC. This gives the protein CASSHGTSGRETQYF.

V usage is TRBV11-3 and J usage is TRBJ2-7; tentative D call: TRBD1 (5 bases). The CDR3 totals 14 residues. The V and J ends lost 6 bases and 0 bases respectively, with 12 bases between them. The germline CDR1 and CDR2 sequences are SGHNT and YENEEA. The CDR3 spells CASRRQFSSYEQYF. CDR3 nucleotides: TGTGCCAGCAGAAGACAGTTTAGCTCCTACGAGCAGTACTTC.

The rearrangement uses TRBV29-1 and TRBJ2-7; 14 nucleotides match TRBD2. Germline V gene sequence: CDR1 SQVTM, CDR2 ANQGSEA. With V trimmed by 6 bases and J by 3 bases, 7 bases remained unmatched. This CDR3 contains 15 residues. CDR3 loop: CSVRGTSGSNYEQYF. The CDR3 region has the DNA TGCAGCGTCAGAGGGACTAGCGGGAGCAACTACGAGCAGTACTTC.

V and J are TRBV19 and TRBJ2-1; 11 nucleotides align to TRBD2. Per germline, CDR1 LNHDA and CDR2 SQIVND (reference sequence). The CDR3 runs to 15 residues. Trimming cost V 5 bases and J 4 bases; bases outside gene matches: 4. As DNA, the CDR3 is TGTGCCAGTAGTCCCACTAGCGGGAGTTACAATGAGCAGTTCTTC. Its translation is CASSPTSGSYNEQFF.

This clone was seen only once. V gene TRBV6-5 combines with J gene TRBJ1-5; D possibly corresponds to TRBD1 (5 bases). The germline V gene encodes CDR1 MNHEY and CDR2 SVGAGI. V was trimmed by 3 bases and J by 3 bases, leaving 15 bases between them. CDR3 length equals 16 residues. CDR3 residues: CASSYGAPESNQPQHF. As DNA, the CDR3 is TGTGCCAGCAGTTATGGGGCCCCGGAGTCCAATCAGCCCCAGCATTTT.

The chain carries TRBV6-4 and TRBJ2-1, with 9 bases aligning to TRBD1. CDR1 and CDR2 (germline): MRHNA, SNTAGT. There are 16 residues in the CDR3. V trimming: 8 bases; J trimming: 1 base; junction bases outside the gene matches: 9. In DNA form, the CDR3 reads TGTGCCAGCTCCGGACAGGGGCCAAGGTCCTACAATGAGCAGTTCTTC. Its translation is CASSGQGPRSYNEQFF.